This T cell receptor (beta chain) was found in a study of cytomegalovirus exposure and HLA in healthy donors. Findings and limits, study-wide: In a later analysis, an Asian-associated ancestry cluster reportedly showed fewer N-insertions than the approximately 640-donor mean. Some V segments (TRBV6-2 and TRBV6-3 among them) were excluded as indistinguishable. Available immune exposure information was restricted to CMV serostatus only.

Unmatched junction bases numbered 4, after V lost 5 bases and J lost 7 bases. The CDR3 is 13 residues long. Germline V gene data show CDR1 as SGHAT and CDR2 as FQNNGV. This PCR relied on a set of 60 Vbeta primers and 13 Jbeta primers. Clones were sequenced by immunoSEQ multiplex PCR, and TCRdb holds only the in-frame ones, with some missing. The sample has around 150,000 clones, about 76% seen once. On this clone: Its antigen is undetermined.

The receptor comes from a female donor in good health and CMV-seronegative. What was sequenced was PBMCs. The rearrangement links TRBV11-2 to TRBJ1-5, with TRBD1 identical over 8 bases. The CDR3 nucleotides are TGTGCCAGCAGCCAGGACAGGGCACAGCCCCAGCATTTT. Its protein is CASSQDRAQPQHF. Full variable domain (rest looked up from reference TRBV11-2 and TRBJ1-5): EAGVAQSPRYKIIEKRQSVAFWCNPISGHATLYWYQQILGQGPKLLIQFQNNGVVDDSQLPKDRFSAERLKGVDSTLKIQPAKLEDSAVYLCASSQDRAQPQHFGDGTRLSIL.